Shown below are 14 T cell receptor beta chains from a single sample sequenced in a study of beta chain features in type 1 diabetes. The entirety of the isolated RNA underwent reverse transcription, so expressed TCRB transcripts were sequenced. Sequencing used immunoSEQ multiplex PCR; TCRdb keeps in-frame clones, though not all of them. The table has about 330,000 clones, approximately 11% seen once. The sequenced sample consisted of naive CD4+ T cells from blood. These receptors all come from a woman in her thirties in good health.

The chain links TRBV5-1 to TRBJ2-7; 8 nucleotides line up with TRBD1. This CDR3 comprises 15 residues. Looked up from germline, CDR1 is SGHRS and CDR2 is YFSETQ. Losses at the gene ends were 0 bases for V and 6 bases for J; bases not matched to a gene: 8. CDR3 amino acids: CASSLDGTGFLEQYF. CDR3 in DNA: TGCGCCAGCAGCTTGGATGGGACAGGTTTTCTCGAGCAGTACTTC.

This clone turned up a few times. This rearrangement joins TRBV18 to TRBJ1-5; TRBD1 is a possible D gene (5 bases). The CDR3 runs to 15 residues. Trimming removed 3 bases at V and 3 bases at J, with 12 bases between. In germline, CDR1 is KGHSH, CDR2 LQKENI. CDR3 residues: CASSPPDRHNQPQHF. For the CDR3, the DNA is TGTGCCAGCTCACCTCCCGACAGACACAATCAGCCCCAGCATTTT. The variable domain in full, with the rest retrieved from reference TRBV18 and TRBJ1-5, is NAGVMQNPRHLVRRRGQEARLRCSPMKGHSHVYWYRQLPEEGLKFMVYLQKENIIDESGMPKERFSAEFPKEGPSILRIQQVVRGDSAAYFCASSPPDRHNQPQHFGDGTRLSIL.

This sequence joins TRBV19 and TRBJ1-5; a weak D match, TRBD1 (6 bases). Trimming removed 5 bases at V and 6 bases at J, with 17 bases between. Germline assignment: CDR1 LNHDA and CDR2 SQIVND (reference sequence). The CDR3 loop spans 15 amino acids. In nucleotides, the CDR3 is TGTGCCAGTAGTTTACCGACAGGTGTCGTTCAGCCCCAGCATTTT. Its translation is CASSLPTGVVQPQHF.

CDR3 DNA: TGTGCCATCAGAGGAAGCAGGGGAGTGTTCACAGATACGCAGTATTTT. It encodes CAIRGSRGVFTDTQYF. The chain carries TRBV10-3 and TRBJ2-3, with D possibly being TRBD1 (6 bases). Between the trimmed V and J ends, which lost 6 bases and 2 bases, there was a span of 18 bases. The CDR3 spans 16 residues. CDR1 ENHRY and CDR2 SYGVKD come from the germline V gene.

The V call is TRBV7-2, the J call TRBJ2-1; no firm D call. Trimming cost V 3 bases and J 8 bases, with 11 bases left between them. CDR3 length: 13 amino acids. Germline values: CDR1 SGHTA, CDR2 FQGNSA. The CDR3: CASSFGLLYEQFF. The CDR3 coding sequence is TGTGCCAGCAGCTTCGGGTTATTGTATGAGCAGTTCTTC.

The chain uses TRBV7-9 and TRBJ1-1, with D maybe TRBD1 (6 bases). V lost 3 bases, J lost 10 bases, and 18 bases lay in between. The CDR3 is 14 residues long. CDR1 and CDR2 (germline): SEHNR, FQNEAQ (reference sequence). The CDR3 nucleotides are TGTGCCAGCAGCTTTAGGGGGGAGGGAGATAGAGCTTTCTTT. Amino acid sequence: CASSFRGEGDRAFF. The full variable domain, completed using reference TRBV7-9 and TRBJ1-1, is DTGVSQNPRHKITKRGQNVTFRCDPISEHNRLYWYRQTLGQGPEFLTYFQNEAQLEKSRLLSDRFSAERPKGSFSTLEIQRTEQGDSAMYLCASSFRGEGDRAFFGQGTRLTVV.

Only a few counts were recorded for this clone. The rearrangement joins TRBV2 to TRBJ2-3, with D possibly matching TRBD1 (6 bases). The ends were cut back, 2 bases at V and 0 bases at J, with 9 bases in the middle. The germline CDR1 and CDR2 sequences are SNHLY and FYNNEI. The CDR3 extends over 15 amino acids. The CDR3 here is CASSEPGASTDTQYF. Written as DNA, the CDR3 is TGTGCCAGCAGTGAACCAGGGGCAAGCACAGATACGCAGTATTTT.

This rearrangement joins TRBV5-1 to TRBJ2-5, with D tentatively TRBD2 (6 bases). From germline, CDR1 is SGHRS and CDR2 YFSETQ. CDR3 length: 14 residues. V shed 0 bases and J shed 1 base, with 7 bases lying between them. The CDR3 loop reads CASSLGGAQETQYF. The CDR3 DNA is TGCGCCAGCAGCTTGGGCGGGGCCCAAGAGACCCAGTACTTC.

Remarks on this clone: Additional DNA sequences in this sample encode the identical CDR3. The V call is TRBV6-5, the J call TRBJ2-5, with a possible D match to TRBD2 (5 bases). This CDR3 is built from 13 residues. The germline V gene encodes CDR1 MNHEY and CDR2 SVGAGI. Trimming cost V 4 bases and J 5 bases, with 11 bases left between them. The CDR3 bases are TGTGCCAGCAGTTTCTTCCCGGGGGAGACCCAGTACTTC. It translates to CASSFFPGETQYF.

This clone was seen only a few times. The chain employs TRBV12-5 and TRBJ2-5, with 7 bases lining up with TRBD2. V gave up 0 bases and J gave up 5 bases; unmatched junction bases: 6. CDR1 and CDR2 from the germline V gene are LGHNT and FRNRAP. The CDR3 consists of 15 residues. The CDR3 protein is CASGLVCGAGETQYF. The CDR3 nucleotides are TGTGCTAGTGGTTTGGTATGCGGAGCGGGGGAGACCCAGTACTTC.

The rearrangement links TRBV28 to TRBJ2-5; TRBD2 matches 10 bases. J lost 5 bases, V lost 6 bases, and 9 bases had no gene match. The CDR3 is made up of 15 amino acids. Germline V CDR1 and CDR2: MDHEN, SYDVKM. This CDR3 reads CASRARLAGAETQYF. CDR3 coding DNA: TGTGCCAGCAGGGCCCGGCTAGCGGGAGCGGAGACCCAGTACTTC.

This clone was picked up a small number of times. The chain uses TRBV7-2 and TRBJ2-3; tentatively, D is TRBD2 (7 bases). Germline CDR1 and CDR2: SGHTA and FQGNSA. The CDR3 sequence is 16 residues long. Trimming left V 7 bases short and J 0 bases short, with 17 bases between. CDR3 loop: CASKKGGASSTDTQYF. In nucleotides, the CDR3 is TGTGCCAGCAAGAAAGGGGGGGCAAGTAGCACAGATACGCAGTATTTT.

V and J are TRBV27 and TRBJ2-5; the match to TRBD1 covers 7 bases. Germline CDR1 MNHEY, CDR2 SMNVEV (reference sequence). Germline trimming cut 3 bases from V and 7 bases from J; bases unmatched to any gene: 5. The CDR3 is 13 amino acids. The CDR3 region has the DNA TGTGCCAGCAGTTTTACAGGGGTACGGACCCAGTACTTC. Translated: CASSFTGVRTQYF.

This clone was observed a few times. This chain joins TRBV4-3 and TRBJ2-6; D uncertain. CDR3 length: 16 residues. CDR1 LGHNA and CDR2 YSLEER come from the germline V gene. Trimming left V 2 bases short and J 0 bases short, with 8 bases between. The CDR3 nucleotides read TGCGCCAGCAGCCAATCTCGGAGCTCTGGGGCCAACGTCCTGACTTTC. Translated: CASSQSRSSGANVLTF.